The T cell receptor beta chain described here comes from a study of T cell repertoires in aging, cancer and after chemotherapy. Turning to the study itself: About 9 million TCR reads were in the whole dataset. Study-wide results and limits: These repertoire data do not allow conclusions about immunological memory after chemotherapy. Compared with age-matched healthy donors, untreated hematological or solid cancer patients showed higher blood TCR clonality. Median generation probability rose over the chemotherapy interval in each cancer cohort, suggesting rebound thymic output.

V lost 0 bases, J lost 10 bases, and 3 bases stayed unmatched. CDR1 and CDR2 from the germline V gene are DFQATT and SNEGSKA (reference sequence). This CDR3 contains 14 residues. Comment on this clonotype: Its antigen is not identified.

Amplification of TCR beta used genomic DNA extracted from peripheral blood. Rearranged V-D-J TRB sequences were amplified with a mixed TRB-A/B primer pool. From the multiplex PCR reads, TCRdb called clonotypes with MiXCR, one entry per CDR3 protein. The repertoire has over 10,000 distinct CDR3 sequences, 25% of them found once; the top ten carry 45% to 55%. This sequence was found in a human donor in good health. The chain combines TRBV20-1 with TRBJ1-6; 10 bases align to TRBD1. Sequencing was done on a sample of blood. The CDR3 is CSAREDRGISPLHF. In nucleotides, the CDR3 is TGCAGTGCTAGAGAGGACAGGGGGATATCACCCCTCCACTTT.